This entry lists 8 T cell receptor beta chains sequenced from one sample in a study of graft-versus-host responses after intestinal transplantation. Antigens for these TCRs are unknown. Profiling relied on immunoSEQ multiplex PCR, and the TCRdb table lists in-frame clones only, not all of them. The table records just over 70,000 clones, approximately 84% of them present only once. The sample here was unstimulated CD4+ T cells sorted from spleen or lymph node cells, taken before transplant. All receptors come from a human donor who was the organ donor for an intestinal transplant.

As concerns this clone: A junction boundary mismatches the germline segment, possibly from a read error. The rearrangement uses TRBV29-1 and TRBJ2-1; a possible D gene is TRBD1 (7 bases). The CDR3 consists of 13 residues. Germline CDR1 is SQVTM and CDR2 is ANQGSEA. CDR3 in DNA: TGCAGCGTGGGAATTCCACAGGGGACTGTCCCCGTCTTC. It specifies CSVGIPQGTVPVF.

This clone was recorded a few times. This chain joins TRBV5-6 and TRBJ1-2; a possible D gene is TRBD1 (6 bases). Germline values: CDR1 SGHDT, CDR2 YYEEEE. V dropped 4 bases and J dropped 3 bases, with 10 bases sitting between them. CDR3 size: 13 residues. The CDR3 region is CASSPYRDYGYTF. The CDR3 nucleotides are TGTGCCAGCAGCCCCTACAGGGACTATGGCTACACCTTC.

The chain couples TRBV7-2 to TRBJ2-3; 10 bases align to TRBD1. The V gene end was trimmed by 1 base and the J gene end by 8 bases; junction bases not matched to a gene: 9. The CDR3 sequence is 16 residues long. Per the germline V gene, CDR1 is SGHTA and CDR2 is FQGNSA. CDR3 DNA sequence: TGTGCCAGCAGCTTAGTAAGTGGGACAGGGGAGAGTACGCAGTATTTT. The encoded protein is CASSLVSGTGESTQYF.

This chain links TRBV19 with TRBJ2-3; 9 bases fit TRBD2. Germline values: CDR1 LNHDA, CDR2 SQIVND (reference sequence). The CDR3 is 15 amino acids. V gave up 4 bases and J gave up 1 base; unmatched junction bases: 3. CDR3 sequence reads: CASSRAGGGTDTQYF. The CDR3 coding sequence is TGTGCCAGTAGTAGAGCGGGGGGTGGCACAGATACGCAGTATTTT.

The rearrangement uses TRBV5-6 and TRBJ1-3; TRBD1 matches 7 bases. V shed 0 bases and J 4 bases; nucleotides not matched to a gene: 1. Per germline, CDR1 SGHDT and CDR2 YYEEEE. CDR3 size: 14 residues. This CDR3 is CASSLAGGGNTIYF. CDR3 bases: TGTGCCAGCAGCTTGGCAGGGGGGGGAAACACCATATATTTT.

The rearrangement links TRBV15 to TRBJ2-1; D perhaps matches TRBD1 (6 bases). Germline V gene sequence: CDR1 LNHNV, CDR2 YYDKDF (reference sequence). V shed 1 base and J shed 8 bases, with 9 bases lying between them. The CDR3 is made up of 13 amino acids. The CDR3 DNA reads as TGTGCCACCAGCAGAGTTAAGGGGGATGAGCAGTTCTTC. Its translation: CATSRVKGDEQFF.

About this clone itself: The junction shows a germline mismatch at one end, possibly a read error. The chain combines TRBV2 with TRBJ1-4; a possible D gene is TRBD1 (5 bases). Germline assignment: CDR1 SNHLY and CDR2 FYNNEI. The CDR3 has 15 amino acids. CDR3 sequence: CASTERRGGNEKLFF. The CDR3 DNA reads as TGTGCCAGCACTGAACGGAGGGGAGGTAATGAAAAACTGTTTTTT.

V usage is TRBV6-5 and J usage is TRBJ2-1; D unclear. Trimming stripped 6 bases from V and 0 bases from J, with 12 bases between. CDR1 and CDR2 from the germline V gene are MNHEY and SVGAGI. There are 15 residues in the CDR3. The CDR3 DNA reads TGTGCCAGCAGCTACCGACAACCCTCCTACAATGAGCAGTTCTTC. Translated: CASSYRQPSYNEQFF.